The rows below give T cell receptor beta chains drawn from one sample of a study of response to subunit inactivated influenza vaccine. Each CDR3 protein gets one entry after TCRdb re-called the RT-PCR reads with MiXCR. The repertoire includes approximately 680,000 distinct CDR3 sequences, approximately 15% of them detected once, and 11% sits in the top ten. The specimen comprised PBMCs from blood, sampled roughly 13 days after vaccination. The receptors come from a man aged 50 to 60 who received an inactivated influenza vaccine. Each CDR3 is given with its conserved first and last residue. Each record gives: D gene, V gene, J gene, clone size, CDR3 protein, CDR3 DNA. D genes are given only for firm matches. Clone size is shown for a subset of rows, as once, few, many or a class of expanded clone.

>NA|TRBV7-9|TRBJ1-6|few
CASSGDRIYNSPLHF
TGTGCCAGCAGCGGCGACAGGATTTATAATTCACCCCTCCACTTT
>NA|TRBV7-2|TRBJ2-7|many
CASSLAPRSYEQYF
TGTGCCAGCAGCTTAGCTCCCAGATCCTACGAGCAGTACTTC
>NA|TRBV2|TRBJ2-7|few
CASNSGVYEQYF
TGTGCCAGCAACTCAGGGGTGTACGAGCAGTACTTC
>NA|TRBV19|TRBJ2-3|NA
CASTVGTSTWADTQYF
TGTGCCAGTACCGTAGGGACATCAACTTGGGCAGATACGCAGTATTTT
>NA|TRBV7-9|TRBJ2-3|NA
CASSPQEEYTQYF
TGTGCCAGCAGCCCCCAAGAGGAGTATACGCAGTATTTT
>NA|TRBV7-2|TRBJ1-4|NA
CASSLDSHPTNEKLFF
TGTGCCAGCAGCTTGGACTCTCACCCAACTAATGAAAAACTGTTTTTT
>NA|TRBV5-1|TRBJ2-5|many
CASSLGNTGHQETQYF
TGCGCCAGCAGTCTTGGGAATACGGGACACCAAGAGACCCAGTACTTC
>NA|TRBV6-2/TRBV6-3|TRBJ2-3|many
CASSYGSGDTQYF
TGTGCCAGCAGTTACGGATCCGGGGATACGCAGTATTTT
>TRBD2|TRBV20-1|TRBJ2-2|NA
CSARFGTRVTGELFF
TGCAGTGCTAGATTCGGGACTAGAGTTACCGGGGAGCTGTTTTTT
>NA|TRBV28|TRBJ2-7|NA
CASRLTEYEQYF
TGTGCCAGCAGATTGACAGAGTACGAGCAGTACTTC
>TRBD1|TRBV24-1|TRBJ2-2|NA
CATSVQGDGELFF
TGTGCCACCAGCGTTCAGGGGGACGGGGAGCTGTTTTTT
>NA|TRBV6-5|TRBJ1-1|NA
CASSYLGGPNTEAFF
TGTGCCAGCAGTTACCTCGGTGGCCCGAACACTGAAGCTTTCTTT
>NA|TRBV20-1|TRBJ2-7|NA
CSARPAGREQYF
TGCAGTGCTAGACCTGCCGGGCGCGAGCAGTACTTC
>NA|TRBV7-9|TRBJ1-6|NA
CASSFGLGARDSPLHF
TGTGCCAGCAGCTTCGGTTTAGGGGCGCGGGATTCACCCCTCCACTTT
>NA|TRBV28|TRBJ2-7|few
CASSFLTDYEQYF
TGTGCCAGCAGTTTCCTCACAGATTACGAGCAGTACTTC
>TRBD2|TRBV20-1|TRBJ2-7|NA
CSASSTGRPSYEQYF
TGCAGTGCTAGCTCTACCGGGAGGCCCTCCTACGAGCAGTACTTC
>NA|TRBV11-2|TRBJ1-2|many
CASSLDLGDGYTF
TGTGCCAGCAGCTTAGATCTCGGCGATGGCTACACCTTC
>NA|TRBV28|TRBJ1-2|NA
CASSVGQVRYGYTF
TGTGCCAGCAGTGTCGGACAAGTTCGCTATGGCTACACCTTC
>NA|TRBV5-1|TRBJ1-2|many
CASSLDRNNYGYTF
TGCGCCAGCAGCCTCGACAGGAACAACTATGGCTACACCTTC
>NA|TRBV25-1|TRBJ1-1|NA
CASSEEGGMNTEAFF
TGTGCCAGCAGTGAAGAGGGAGGCATGAACACTGAAGCTTTCTTT
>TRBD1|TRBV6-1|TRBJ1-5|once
CASRASRDRGVRQPQHF
TGTGCCAGCAGAGCGTCCCGGGACAGGGGTGTTCGGCAGCCCCAGCATTTT
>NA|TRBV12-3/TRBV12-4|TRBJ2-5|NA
CASSDTGYQETQYF
TGTGCCAGCAGTGATACAGGGTACCAAGAGACCCAGTACTTC
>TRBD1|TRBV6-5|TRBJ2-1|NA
CASSLQGAREQFF
TGTGCCAGCAGTTTACAGGGGGCTAGGGAGCAGTTCTTC
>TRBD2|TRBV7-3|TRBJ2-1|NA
CASSLIPLAGDGNEQFF
TGTGCCAGCAGCTTAATCCCCCTAGCGGGAGATGGGAATGAGCAGTTCTTC
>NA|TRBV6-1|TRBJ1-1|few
CASSYQGFTEAFF
TGTGCCAGCAGTTACCAGGGCTTCACTGAAGCTTTCTTT
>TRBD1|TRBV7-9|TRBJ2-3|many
CASSASETGVQYF
TGTGCCAGCAGCGCCTCGGAGACAGGGGTGCAGTATTTT
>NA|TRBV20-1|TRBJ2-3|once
CSAREYSGVPQYYF
TGCAGTGCTAGAGAATACTCAGGGGTCCCCCAGTATTATTTT
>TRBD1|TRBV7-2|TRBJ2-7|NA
CASSRTGIGEQYF
TGTGCCAGCAGCCGGACAGGTATCGGCGAGCAGTACTTC
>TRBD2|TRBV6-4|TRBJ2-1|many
CASNPTSGGPYNEQFF
TGTGCCAGCAATCCGACTAGCGGGGGCCCTTACAATGAGCAGTTCTTC
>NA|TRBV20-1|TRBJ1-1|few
CSAPGFGAEAFF
TGCAGTGCCCCGGGGTTCGGGGCTGAAGCTTTCTTT
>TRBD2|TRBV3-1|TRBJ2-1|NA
CASSHRTSGGFYNEQFF
TGTGCCAGCAGCCATCGGACTAGCGGGGGTTTTTACAATGAGCAGTTCTTC
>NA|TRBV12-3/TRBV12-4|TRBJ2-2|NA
CASNRGGRSYTGELFF
TGTGCCAGCAACCGAGGGGGGAGAAGTTACACCGGGGAGCTGTTTTTT
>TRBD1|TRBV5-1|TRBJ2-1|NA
CASSSEQGTEQFF
TGCGCCAGCAGCTCGGAACAGGGGACTGAGCAGTTCTTC
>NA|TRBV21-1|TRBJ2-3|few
CASSNTFPSGRATDTQYF
TGTGCCAGCAGCAATACCTTTCCTAGCGGGAGGGCCACAGATACGCAGTATTTT
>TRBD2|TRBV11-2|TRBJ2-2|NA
CASSLSSGTTGELFF
TGTGCCAGCAGCTTGTCTAGCGGAACCACCGGGGAGCTGTTTTTT
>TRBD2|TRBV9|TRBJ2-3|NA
CASSPRTSGGEDTQYF
TGTGCCAGCAGCCCCCGGACTAGCGGGGGTGAAGATACGCAGTATTTT
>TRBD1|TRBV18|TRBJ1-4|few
CASSPRQQGGEKLFF
TGTGCCAGCTCACCACGGCAACAGGGGGGCGAAAAACTGTTTTTT
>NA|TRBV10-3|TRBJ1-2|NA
CAISESRGYGYTF
TGTGCCATCAGTGAGAGCAGGGGCTATGGCTACACCTTC
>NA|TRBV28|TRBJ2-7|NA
CASSTPAPGEQYF
TGTGCCAGCAGTACGCCTGCTCCTGGCGAGCAGTACTTC
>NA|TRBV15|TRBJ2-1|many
CATSRDPGTVNSFF
TGTGCCACCAGCAGAGACCCCGGGACGGTAAATTCGTTCTTC
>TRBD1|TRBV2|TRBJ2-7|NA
CAWGQDYEQYF
TGTGCATGGGGACAGGATTACGAGCAGTACTTC
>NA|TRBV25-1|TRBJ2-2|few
CASLTGTGELFF
TGTGCCAGCCTTACCGGGACCGGGGAGCTGTTTTTT
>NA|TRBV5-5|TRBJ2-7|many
CASSLIGGSSEQYF
TGTGCCAGCAGCTTGATCGGGGGCAGTTCCGAGCAGTACTTC
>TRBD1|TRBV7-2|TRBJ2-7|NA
CASSSSNRGTYEQYF
TGTGCCAGCAGCTCGTCGAACAGGGGTACCTACGAGCAGTACTTC
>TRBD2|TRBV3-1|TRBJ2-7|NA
CASSKRSVGLAGLRSREQYF
TGTGCCAGCAGCAAAAGGAGCGTCGGTCTAGCGGGTCTTCGGAGTCGGGAGCAGTACTTC
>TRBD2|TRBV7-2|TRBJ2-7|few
CASSPTSVSEQYF
TGTGCCAGCAGCCCGACTAGCGTTTCCGAGCAGTACTTC
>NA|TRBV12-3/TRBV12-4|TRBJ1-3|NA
CASRALSHVGGNTIYF
TGTGCCAGCAGAGCCTTATCCCACGTGGGCGGAAACACCATATATTTT
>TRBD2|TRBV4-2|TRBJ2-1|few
CASSQLGLTYNEQFF
TGTGCCAGCAGCCAACTGGGACTAACTTACAATGAGCAGTTCTTC
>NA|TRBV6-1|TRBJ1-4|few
CASSDRGKGNEKLFF
TGTGCCAGCAGTGACAGAGGAAAGGGTAATGAAAAACTGTTTTTT
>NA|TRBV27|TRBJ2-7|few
CASSYEGWEQYF
TGTGCCAGCAGTTACGAGGGGTGGGAGCAGTACTTC
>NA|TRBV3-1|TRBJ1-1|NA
CASSQRLGGSGTEAFF
TGTGCCAGCAGCCAAAGATTGGGAGGGTCGGGCACTGAAGCTTTCTTT
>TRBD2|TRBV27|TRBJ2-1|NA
CASQAGGPGEQFF
TGTGCCAGTCAAGCGGGGGGGCCGGGAGAGCAGTTCTTC
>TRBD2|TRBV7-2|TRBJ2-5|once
CASSLGGAVETQYF
TGTGCCAGCAGCCTCGGGGGGGCCGTGGAGACCCAGTACTTC